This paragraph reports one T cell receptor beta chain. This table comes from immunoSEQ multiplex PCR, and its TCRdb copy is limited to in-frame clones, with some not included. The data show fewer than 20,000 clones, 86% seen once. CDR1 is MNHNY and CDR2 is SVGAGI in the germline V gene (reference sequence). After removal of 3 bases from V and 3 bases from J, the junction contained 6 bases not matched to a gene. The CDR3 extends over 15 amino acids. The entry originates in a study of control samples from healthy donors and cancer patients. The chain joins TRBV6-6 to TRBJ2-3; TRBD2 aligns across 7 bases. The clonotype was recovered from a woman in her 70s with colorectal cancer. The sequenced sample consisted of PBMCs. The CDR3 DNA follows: TGTGCCAGCAGTTATTGGGGGGGTAGAACAGATACGCAGTATTTT. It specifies CASSYWGGRTDTQYF.